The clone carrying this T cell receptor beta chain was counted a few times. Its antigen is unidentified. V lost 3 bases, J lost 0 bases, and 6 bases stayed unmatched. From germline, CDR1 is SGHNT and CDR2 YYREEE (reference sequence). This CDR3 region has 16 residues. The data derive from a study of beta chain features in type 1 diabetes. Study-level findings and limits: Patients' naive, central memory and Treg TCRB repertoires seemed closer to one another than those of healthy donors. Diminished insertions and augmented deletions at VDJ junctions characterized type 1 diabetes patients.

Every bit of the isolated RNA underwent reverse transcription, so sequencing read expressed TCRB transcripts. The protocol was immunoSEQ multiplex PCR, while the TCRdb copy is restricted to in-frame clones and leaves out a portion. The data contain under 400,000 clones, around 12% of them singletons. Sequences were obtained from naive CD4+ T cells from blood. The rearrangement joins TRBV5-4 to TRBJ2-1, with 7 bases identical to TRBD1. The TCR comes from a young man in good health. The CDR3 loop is CASSSTTGSSYNEQFF. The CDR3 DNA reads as TGTGCCAGCAGCTCGACGACAGGGAGCTCCTACAATGAGCAGTTCTTC.